This T cell receptor beta chain was recovered during a study of T cell responses to AZD1222 COVID-19 vaccine. General study findings and limits: Donors were chiefly white British, with a greater number of females, and clonal diversity was perhaps underestimated.

CDR3 length: 13 amino acids. Germline loops: CDR1 SNHLY, CDR2 FYNNEI. The V gene lost 8 bases and the J gene lost 0 bases, with 10 bases spanning the gap. Measured with immunoSEQ multiplex PCR; TCRdb has only the in-frame clones, and not every one. The sample has about 48,000 clones, about 91% seen once; the top ten hold about 5.4%. On this clone: As yet, its antigen is unknown.

V and J are TRBV2 and TRBJ1-2; a possible D gene is TRBD1 (5 bases). The source is an adult who received the AZD1222 COVID-19 vaccine. The source material was peripheral blood, sampled 28 days after the second AZD1222 dose. The CDR3 spells CASPRGSNYGYTF. CDR3 sequence (DNA): TGTGCCAGCCCGAGGGGTTCTAACTATGGCTACACCTTC.